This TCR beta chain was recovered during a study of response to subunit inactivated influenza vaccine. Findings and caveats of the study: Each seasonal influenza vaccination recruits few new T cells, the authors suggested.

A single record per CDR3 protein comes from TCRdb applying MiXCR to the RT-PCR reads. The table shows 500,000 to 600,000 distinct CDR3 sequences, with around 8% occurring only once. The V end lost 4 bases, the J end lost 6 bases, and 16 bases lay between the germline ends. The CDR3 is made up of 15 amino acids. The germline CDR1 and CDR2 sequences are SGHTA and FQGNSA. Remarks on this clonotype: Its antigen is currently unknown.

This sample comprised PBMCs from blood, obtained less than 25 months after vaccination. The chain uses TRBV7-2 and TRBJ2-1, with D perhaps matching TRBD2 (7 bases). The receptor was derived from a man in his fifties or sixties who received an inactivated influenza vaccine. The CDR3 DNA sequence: TGTGCCAGCAGCTATGACAGAGGGGGGGGCAATGAGCAGTTCTTC. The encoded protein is CASSYDRGGGNEQFF.